These T cell receptor beta chains were read from a single sample in a study of radiotherapy plus CTLA-4 blockade in lung cancer. Profiled with immunoSEQ multiplex PCR; TCRdb holds only in-frame clones, not every one. This sample has tens of thousands of clones, with under 85% found just once. This specimen was peripheral blood, taken from a patient treated with radiotherapy plus ipilimumab. The receptor source for this set is a human donor with non-small cell lung cancer whose response to radiotherapy plus ipilimumab could not be evaluated. The conserved cysteine and the conserved F or W are not part of the CDR3 here. D genes are given only for firm matches.

J gene: TRBJ2-1
V gene: TRBV14
D gene: TRBD2
CDR3 protein: ASSRFRTSGSLDEQF

J gene: TRBJ2-3
V gene: TRBV5-4
D gene: NA
CDR3 protein: ASSLAGVGTDTQY

J gene: TRBJ1-1
V gene: TRBV7-8
D gene: TRBD1
CDR3 protein: ASRLMGQGKTEAF

J gene: TRBJ2-7
V gene: TRBV5-1
D gene: TRBD1
CDR3 protein: ASSTGTGRIYEQY

J gene: TRBJ2-1
V gene: TRBV6-6
D gene: NA
CDR3 protein: ASSYSWGQYNEQF

J gene: TRBJ2-7
V gene: TRBV7-6
D gene: TRBD2
CDR3 protein: ASSLAGGRAYEQY

J gene: TRBJ1-6
V gene: TRBV30
D gene: TRBD1
CDR3 protein: AWSPTGGDGPPLH

J gene: TRBJ2-3
V gene: TRBV7-9
D gene: NA
CDR3 protein: ASSLDRSTDTQY

J gene: TRBJ2-6
V gene: TRBV29-1
D gene: NA
CDR3 protein: SVDAGLGANVLT

J gene: TRBJ2-1
V gene: TRBV11-3
D gene: TRBD2
CDR3 protein: ASSAWTSGSSEQF

J gene: TRBJ2-6
V gene: TRBV5-5
D gene: NA
CDR3 protein: ASSSRGSGANVLT

J gene: TRBJ2-7
V gene: TRBV1
D gene: NA
CDR3 protein: TSSQGLADPYEQY

J gene: TRBJ1-1
V gene: TRBV21-1
D gene: NA
CDR3 protein: ASSRVGSTEAF

J gene: TRBJ1-1
V gene: TRBV5-1
D gene: NA
CDR3 protein: ASSLEARVGTEAF

J gene: TRBJ2-7
V gene: TRBV11-2
D gene: TRBD1
CDR3 protein: ASSLGTGLPYEQY

J gene: TRBJ2-5
V gene: TRBV6-1
D gene: NA
CDR3 protein: ASSQTGETQY

J gene: TRBJ1-5
V gene: TRBV4-1
D gene: NA
CDR3 protein: ASSPSGGLNQPQH

J gene: TRBJ2-1
V gene: TRBV6-4
D gene: TRBD2
CDR3 protein: ASSVGLAGSNEQF

J gene: TRBJ1-4
V gene: TRBV28
D gene: NA
CDR3 protein: ASSFERGGKLF

J gene: TRBJ1-1
V gene: TRBV7-6
D gene: NA
CDR3 protein: ASSLKRQANTEAF

J gene: TRBJ2-6
V gene: TRBV28
D gene: NA
CDR3 protein: ASKEGSNVLT

J gene: TRBJ1-5
V gene: TRBV27
D gene: NA
CDR3 protein: ASRKTDNQPQH

J gene: TRBJ2-1
V gene: TRBV25-1
D gene: TRBD1
CDR3 protein: ASRVGTGNSYNEQF

J gene: TRBJ2-6
V gene: TRBV9
D gene: TRBD1
CDR3 protein: ASSVRQGGSSGANVLT

J gene: TRBJ1-5
V gene: TRBV28
D gene: TRBD1
CDR3 protein: AITGTGGGQPQH

J gene: TRBJ2-1
V gene: TRBV4-1
D gene: NA
CDR3 protein: ASSQRPGASSYNEQF

J gene: TRBJ2-2
V gene: TRBV4-1
D gene: TRBD2
CDR3 protein: ASSQPGLAGVTGELF

J gene: TRBJ2-4
V gene: TRBV5-1
D gene: NA
CDR3 protein: ASSLGQRDIQY

J gene: TRBJ2-3
V gene: TRBV6-1
D gene: NA
CDR3 protein: ASSHRDTDTQY

J gene: TRBJ2-5
V gene: TRBV28
D gene: TRBD2
CDR3 protein: ASSLPGEGLETQY

J gene: TRBJ1-3
V gene: TRBV6-1
D gene: TRBD1
CDR3 protein: ASRMTGATGNTIY

J gene: TRBJ2-1
V gene: TRBV19
D gene: NA
CDR3 protein: ASSIAAAYNEQF

J gene: TRBJ2-2
V gene: TRBV6-6
D gene: NA
CDR3 protein: ASMEQLNTGELF

J gene: TRBJ2-1
V gene: TRBV6-5
D gene: NA
CDR3 protein: ASSYVLASGNEQF

J gene: TRBJ1-2
V gene: TRBV6-1
D gene: NA
CDR3 protein: ASSLQGPRGGYT

J gene: TRBJ2-1
V gene: TRBV7-2
D gene: TRBD2
CDR3 protein: ASSSNSGGGQF

J gene: TRBJ2-5
V gene: TRBV6-1
D gene: TRBD1
CDR3 protein: ASSRTGKETQY

J gene: TRBJ2-3
V gene: TRBV5-1
D gene: TRBD2
CDR3 protein: ASSLDPTSGGTDTQY

J gene: TRBJ2-6
V gene: TRBV30
D gene: TRBD1
CDR3 protein: ACPGTGDPLGANVLT

J gene: TRBJ1-1
V gene: TRBV2
D gene: NA
CDR3 protein: ASIRGATEAF

J gene: TRBJ2-1
V gene: TRBV2
D gene: TRBD2
CDR3 protein: ASSSSGRYNEQF

J gene: TRBJ2-1
V gene: TRBV5-8
D gene: TRBD1
CDR3 protein: ASSKDRGLSEQF

J gene: TRBJ2-3
V gene: TRBV9
D gene: NA
CDR3 protein: ASSVLGANTDTQY

J gene: TRBJ1-1
V gene: TRBV6-1
D gene: TRBD1
CDR3 protein: ASFLRDSEAF

J gene: TRBJ1-5
V gene: TRBV10-3
D gene: TRBD1
CDR3 protein: AISDSDRGYQPQH

J gene: TRBJ2-1
V gene: TRBV27
D gene: NA
CDR3 protein: ASSFIRDSYYNEQF

J gene: TRBJ2-5
V gene: TRBV4-3
D gene: TRBD2
CDR3 protein: ASSQEPLAGATQY

J gene: TRBJ2-5
V gene: TRBV15
D gene: TRBD2
CDR3 protein: ATSGRLLAGVQETQY

J gene: TRBJ2-5
V gene: TRBV5-1
D gene: TRBD2
CDR3 protein: ASSPMTSRETQY

J gene: TRBJ1-5
V gene: TRBV6-6
D gene: NA
CDR3 protein: ASSYSQDSNQPQH

J gene: TRBJ2-5
V gene: TRBV11-2
D gene: NA
CDR3 protein: ASSLVLGRTQY